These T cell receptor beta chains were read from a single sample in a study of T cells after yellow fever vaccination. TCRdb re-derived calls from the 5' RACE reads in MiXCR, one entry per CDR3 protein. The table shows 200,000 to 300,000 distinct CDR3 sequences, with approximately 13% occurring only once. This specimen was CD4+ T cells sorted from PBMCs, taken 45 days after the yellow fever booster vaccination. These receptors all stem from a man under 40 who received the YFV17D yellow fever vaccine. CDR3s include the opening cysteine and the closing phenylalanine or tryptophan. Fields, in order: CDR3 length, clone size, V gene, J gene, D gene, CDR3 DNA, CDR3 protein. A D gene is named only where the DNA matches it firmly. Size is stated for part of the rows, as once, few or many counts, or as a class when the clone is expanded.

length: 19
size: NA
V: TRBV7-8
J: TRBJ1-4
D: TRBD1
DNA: TGTGCCAGCAGCTTAGTGGGCAACAGGGGACCCGCAACTAATGAAAAACTGTTTTTT
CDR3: CASSLVGNRGPATNEKLFF

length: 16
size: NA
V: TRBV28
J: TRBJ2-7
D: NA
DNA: TGTGCCAGCAGTTTATTCCGTGGCTCTAGTAGCCACGAGCAGTACTTC
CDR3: CASSLFRGSSSHEQYF

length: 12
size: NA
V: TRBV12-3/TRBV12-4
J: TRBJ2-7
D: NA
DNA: TGTGCCAGCAGCCCCCGGAATCGCGAGCAGTACTTC
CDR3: CASSPRNREQYF

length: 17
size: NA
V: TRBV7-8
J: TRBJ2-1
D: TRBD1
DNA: TGTGCCAGCAGCTTCCCGGGACAGGTTGGTCTCTACAATGAGCAGTTCTTC
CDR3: CASSFPGQVGLYNEQFF

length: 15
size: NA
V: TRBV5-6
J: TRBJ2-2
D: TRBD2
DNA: TGTGCCAGCAGCCGGTCTAGCGGAGACACCGGGGAGCTGTTTTTT
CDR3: CASSRSSGDTGELFF

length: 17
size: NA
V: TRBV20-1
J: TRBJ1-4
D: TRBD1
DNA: TGCAGTGCACGGGACAGGGAACGAATTGATGGACTTGAAAAACTGTTTTTT
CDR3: CSARDRERIDGLEKLFF

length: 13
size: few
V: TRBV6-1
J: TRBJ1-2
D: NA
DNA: TGTGCCAGCAGTGACGGGCCATTGACTGGCTACACCTTC
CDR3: CASSDGPLTGYTF

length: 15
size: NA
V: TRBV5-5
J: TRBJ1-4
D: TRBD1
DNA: TGTGCCAGCAGCGCCCAGGGGGCAGCTAATGAAAAACTGTTTTTT
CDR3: CASSAQGAANEKLFF

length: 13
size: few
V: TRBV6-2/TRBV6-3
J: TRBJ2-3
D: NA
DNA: TGTGCCAGCAGCTCCCTTAGCATGAATACGCAGTATTTT
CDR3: CASSSLSMNTQYF

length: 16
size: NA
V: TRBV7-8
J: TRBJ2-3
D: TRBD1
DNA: TGTGCCAGCAGCTCCTACACCGGGACAGGGGCCCGTACGCAGTATTTT
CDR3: CASSSYTGTGARTQYF